The 10 T cell receptor beta chains given below trace back to one sample, sequenced in a study of control samples from healthy donors and cancer patients. Clones were read by immunoSEQ multiplex PCR, and TCRdb kept only the in-frame ones, dropping some. The sample includes fewer than 200,000 clones. Sequenced: blood. The receptors stem from a woman between 25 and 40 years old in good health.

The V call is TRBV9, the J call TRBJ1-3; D gene ambiguous. This CDR3 is 14 amino acids long. V was shortened by 0 bases and J by 2 bases, with 6 bases between the two germline ends. Germline V gene lookup returns CDR1 SGDLS and CDR2 YYNGEE. As DNA, the CDR3 is TGTGCCAGCAGCGTAGAGACTACTGGAAACACCATATATTTT. It translates to CASSVETTGNTIYF.

The DNA for the CDR3 is TGTGCCAGCAGCTCGACAGGGTCTCTCCAGCCCCAGCATTTT. This encodes CASSSTGSLQPQHF. The J gene is TRBJ1-5, the V gene TRBV2; 7 positions match TRBD1. The ends lost 6 bases at V and 7 bases at J; junction bases unmatched: 9. Germline V gene data show CDR1 as SNHLY and CDR2 as FYNNEI. The CDR3 has 14 residues.

The chain employs TRBV7-9 and TRBJ1-6, with 7 bases fitting TRBD1. The CDR3 has 18 amino acids. With V trimmed by 1 base and J by 11 bases, 17 bases remained unmatched. Per germline, CDR1 SEHNR and CDR2 FQNEAQ (reference sequence). CDR3 bases: TGTGCCAGCAGCTTAGAGACCCCTGGGTACAGGGGAGACACACCCCTCCACTTT. Its translation: CASSLETPGYRGDTPLHF.

CDR3 DNA sequence: TGTGCCAGCTCACCAAGGAAGGACAGTTATGAAGCTTTCTTT. The encoded protein is CASSPRKDSYEAFF. This rearrangement joins TRBV18 to TRBJ1-1, with D possibly matching TRBD1 (6 bases). CDR3 length: 14 amino acids. CDR1 and CDR2 from the germline V gene are KGHSH and LQKENI. Trimming pared 2 bases from V and 7 bases from J, leaving 14 bases between. The whole variable domain, remainder taken from reference TRBV18 and TRBJ1-1, is NAGVMQNPRHLVRRRGQEARLRCSPMKGHSHVYWYRQLPEEGLKFMVYLQKENIIDESGMPKERFSAEFPKEGPSILRIQQVVRGDSAAYFCASSPRKDSYEAFFGQGTRLTVV.

The J gene is TRBJ2-3, the V gene TRBV18; tentative D call: TRBD1 (7 bases). Germline lookup yields CDR1 KGHSH and CDR2 LQKENI. The length of the CDR3 is 16 residues. The V and J ends lost 3 bases and 0 bases respectively, with 13 bases between them. The CDR3 region is CASSPQGGTSTDTQYF. Written as DNA, the CDR3 is TGTGCCAGCTCACCTCAGGGGGGAACTAGCACAGATACGCAGTATTTT. Full variable domain (missing parts from reference TRBV18 and TRBJ2-3): NAGVMQNPRHLVRRRGQEARLRCSPMKGHSHVYWYRQLPEEGLKFMVYLQKENIIDESGMPKERFSAEFPKEGPSILRIQQVVRGDSAAYFCASSPQGGTSTDTQYFGPGTRLTVL.

The chain uses TRBV15 and TRBJ2-3; 9 nucleotides line up with TRBD2. Germline V CDR1 and CDR2: LNHNV, YYDKDF (reference sequence). The CDR3 loop spans 18 amino acids. The ends lost 3 bases at V and 2 bases at J; junction bases unmatched: 12. In DNA, the CDR3 is TGTGCCACCAGCAGTGGCCTGGGGCTAGCGGGGACCACAGATACGCAGTATTTT. This sequence encodes CATSSGLGLAGTTDTQYF.

The chain combines TRBV6-5 with TRBJ2-1; a weak D match, TRBD2 (6 bases). The CDR3 contains 15 residues. Germline-derived CDR1 and CDR2 are MNHEY and SVGAGI. Deletions cut 8 bases from V and 4 bases from J, with 18 bases between. The CDR3 DNA reads as TGTGCCAGCCGATCGACGGGACTGACTTACAATGAGCAGTTCTTC. Protein: CASRSTGLTYNEQFF.

The CDR3 loop is CASSEYRGYNSPLHF. The CDR3 DNA reads TGTGCCAGCAGTGAATACAGGGGTTATAATTCACCCCTCCACTTT. The V call is TRBV25-1, the J call TRBJ1-6; the D gene is possibly TRBD1 (6 bases). Germline lookup yields CDR1 MGHDK and CDR2 SYGVNS. Deletions cut 0 bases from V and 4 bases from J, with 7 bases between. This CDR3 region has 15 residues.

The genes are TRBV28 and TRBJ2-5; 7 bases are a match to TRBD1. With 6 bases clipped from V and 8 bases from J, the junction kept 18 bases outside the gene matches. Germline CDR1 reads MDHEN; CDR2 reads SYDVKM. This CDR3 has 16 residues. The CDR3 DNA reads TGTGCCAGCAGCCGACAGGGCGGAGATGGTCGGGGTACCCAGTACTTC. Translated, it gives CASSRQGGDGRGTQYF.

Worth noting for this clone: Other DNA sequences in this sample translate to the same CDR3. The chain uses TRBV6-5 and TRBJ2-7; the D call may be TRBD1 or TRBD2 (5 bases each). The CDR3 consists of 14 residues. CDR1 is MNHEY, CDR2 SVGAGI, per germline. Deletions cut 3 bases from V and 1 base from J, with 10 bases between. In DNA form, the CDR3 reads TGTGCCAGCAGTTATGGGGGTGGGTCCTACGAGCAGTACTTC. Encoded protein: CASSYGGGSYEQYF.